These T cell receptor beta chains were read from a single sample in a study of cytomegalovirus exposure and HLA in healthy donors. Sequenced by immunoSEQ multiplex PCR; TCRdb stores in-frame clones only, minus some. This table has some 140,000 clones, around 79% appearing once. Sequenced: PBMCs. These receptors were collected from a man aged 40-49 years in good health and CMV-seropositive. Each CDR3 is given with its conserved first and last residue. A D gene is named only where the DNA matches it firmly. Clone size is not always given. Where it is, it says once, few, many or a class for expanded clones.

CDR3 protein,CDR3 DNA,clone size,J gene,D gene,V gene
CASTGGTYEQYF,TGTGCCAGTACAGGGGGAACCTACGAGCAGTACTTC,.,TRBJ2-7,TRBD1,TRBV6-5
CASSDLQRLAGKFF,TGTGCCAGCAGTGATCTACAGCGGCTAGCGGGAAAGTTCTTC,.,TRBJ2-1,TRBD2,TRBV2
CAWSGQLNQPQHF,TGTGCCTGGAGTGGACAGTTAAATCAGCCCCAGCATTTT,.,TRBJ1-5,.,TRBV30
CASSPSRTSGRTSTDTQYF,TGCGCCAGCAGCCCATCCCGGACTAGCGGGAGAACAAGCACAGATACGCAGTATTTT,once,TRBJ2-3,TRBD2,TRBV5-1
CAWSVKGASYEQYF,TGTGCCTGGAGTGTAAAGGGGGCGTCCTACGAGCAGTACTTC,.,TRBJ2-7,TRBD1,TRBV30
CASSPTATPHEQFF,TGTGCCAGCAGTCCGACTGCAACCCCCCATGAGCAGTTCTTC,.,TRBJ2-1,.,TRBV25-1
CAARGTGAGELFF,TGTGCCGCTCGGGGGACGGGGGCCGGGGAGCTGTTTTTT,.,TRBJ2-2,.,TRBV6-4
CASTAGTGASFYSPLHF,TGTGCTTCCACTGCAGGGACAGGGGCCTCCTTTTATTCACCCCTCCACTTT,.,TRBJ1-6,TRBD1,TRBV30
CASSQEGDRAHSPLHF,TGTGCCAGCAGCCAAGAAGGAGACAGGGCCCACTCACCCCTCCACTTT,.,TRBJ1-6,TRBD1,TRBV14
CSVEGGTSGGPYEQYF,TGCAGCGTTGAAGGGGGGACTAGCGGAGGGCCCTACGAGCAGTACTTC,.,TRBJ2-7,TRBD2,TRBV29-1
CASSFGHGGGRTEAFF,TGCGCCAGCAGCTTTGGCCACGGTGGGGGGAGGACTGAAGCTTTCTTT,.,TRBJ1-1,.,TRBV5-1
CASSRGGTVLGYTF,TGCGCCAGCAGTCGCGGAGGGACAGTTTTGGGCTACACCTTC,.,TRBJ1-2,TRBD1,TRBV23-1
CASSTQGNTEAFF,TGTGCCAGCAGTACACAGGGGAACACTGAAGCTTTCTTT,.,TRBJ1-1,.,TRBV6-6
CASTRLYEQYF,TGTGCCAGCACCAGACTCTACGAGCAGTACTTC,.,TRBJ2-7,.,TRBV6-1
CASSFGDRAYEQYF,TGCGCCAGCAGCTTCGGAGACAGGGCCTACGAGCAGTACTTC,.,TRBJ2-7,TRBD1,TRBV5-1
CASSQGWTVTQETQYF,TGCGCCAGCAGCCAAGGTTGGACAGTAACACAAGAGACCCAGTACTTC,.,TRBJ2-5,.,TRBV4-1
CASSLFPGAPNQPQHF,TGCGCCAGCAGCCTTTTTCCAGGGGCCCCCAATCAGCCCCAGCATTTT,.,TRBJ1-5,.,TRBV4-1
CASSYGDRDYNEQFF,TGTGCCAGCAGTTACGGGGACAGAGATTACAATGAGCAGTTCTTC,.,TRBJ2-1,TRBD1,TRBV6-5
CASSVGALGTDTQYF,TGTGCCAGCAGCGTAGGGGCACTCGGCACAGATACGCAGTATTTT,.,TRBJ2-3,.,TRBV9
CASSQERLQPGEAFF,TGCGCCAGCAGCCAAGAACGTCTCCAACCAGGAGAAGCTTTCTTT,.,TRBJ1-1,.,TRBV4-1
CASSPSQAGVPDTQYF,TGTGCCAGCAGTCCAAGTCAAGCGGGAGTTCCAGATACGCAGTATTTT,few,TRBJ2-3,TRBD2,TRBV27
CASTDLRDRNNEQFF,TGCGCCAGCACCGACCTCCGGGACAGGAACAATGAGCAGTTCTTC,.,TRBJ2-1,TRBD1,TRBV4-1
CASSWEVDYGYTF,TGTGCCAGCAGCTGGGAGGTTGACTATGGCTACACCTTC,once,TRBJ1-2,.,TRBV5-4
CASKEQVNTGELFF,TGTGCCAGCAAAGAGCAGGTGAACACCGGGGAGCTGTTTTTT,.,TRBJ2-2,.,TRBV7-9
CASSLGFGGLVDEQFF,TGTGCCAGCAGCTTAGGGTTTGGGGGACTAGTCGATGAGCAGTTCTTC,.,TRBJ2-1,TRBD2,TRBV11-2
CASSLVGRGAYEQYF,TGCGCCAGCAGCTTGGTTGGGCGGGGGGCCTACGAGCAGTACTTC,.,TRBJ2-7,TRBD2,TRBV5-1
CASNPQTSTGELFF,TGTGCCAGCAACCCCCAGACTAGCACCGGGGAGCTGTTTTTT,.,TRBJ2-2,.,TRBV2
CASSLYGGGSYNEQFF,TGTGCCAGCAGTTTATATGGGGGAGGGTCCTACAATGAGCAGTTCTTC,.,TRBJ2-1,TRBD2,TRBV27
CASSLTAGLDNEQFF,TGTGCCAGCAGCTTAACTGCCGGACTAGACAATGAGCAGTTCTTC,.,TRBJ2-1,TRBD2,TRBV7-3
CASSLEFGNRGTEAFF,TGTGCCAGCAGCTTAGAATTTGGTAACCGGGGGACTGAAGCTTTCTTT,.,TRBJ1-1,.,TRBV11-2
CASSQEGLAGGPVREQYF,TGTGCCAGCAGCCAAGAAGGGCTAGCGGGAGGCCCGGTGCGGGAGCAGTACTTC,.,TRBJ2-7,TRBD2,TRBV4-2
CAWSSSNSPLHF,TGTGCCTGGAGTAGCTCTAATTCACCCCTCCACTTT,.,TRBJ1-6,.,TRBV30
CASSLDRVGEQFF,TGTGCCAGCAGCTTAGACAGGGTGGGTGAGCAGTTCTTC,.,TRBJ2-1,.,TRBV7-9
CSVERDGLDEQYF,TGCAGCGTTGAGCGGGATGGGCTTGACGAGCAGTACTTC,.,TRBJ2-7,.,TRBV29-1
CASSLGTSRGYGYTF,TGTGCCAGCAGTCTAGGGACATCGAGGGGCTATGGCTACACCTTC,once,TRBJ1-2,.,TRBV28
CASSPGGSYEQYF,TGCGCCAGCAGTCCCGGGGGCTCCTACGAGCAGTACTTC,once,TRBJ2-7,.,TRBV10-1
CASRIGQLLGNTIYF,TGTGCCAGTAGGATTGGACAGCTCTTGGGAAACACCATATATTTT,.,TRBJ1-3,.,TRBV19
CASQGGSSYNEQFF,TGTGCCAGCCAGGGCGGGAGCTCCTACAATGAGCAGTTCTTC,.,TRBJ2-1,TRBD2,TRBV14
CASSLVQGAGEQYF,TGTGCCAGCAGCTTAGTACAGGGGGCCGGCGAGCAGTACTTC,.,TRBJ2-7,TRBD1,TRBV7-3
CASSLSGGGTEAFF,TGTGCCAGCAGCTTAAGTGGGGGCGGGACTGAAGCTTTCTTT,few,TRBJ1-1,.,TRBV7-2
CASSEQASTNEKLFF,TGTGCCAGCAGTGAACAGGCCTCAACTAATGAAAAACTGTTTTTT,once,TRBJ1-4,.,TRBV25-1
CASTWAGRNSPLHF,TGTGCCAGCACGTGGGCAGGCCGTAATTCACCCCTCCACTTT,.,TRBJ1-6,.,TRBV6-5
CASSLSEGTPRSPQYF,TGTGCCAGCAGTTTATCGGAGGGAACGCCGCGGTCACCCCAGTACTTC,once,TRBJ2-5,.,TRBV27
CASSELGAMGDTQYF,TGTGCCAGCAGTGAACTGGGGGCGATGGGGGATACGCAGTATTTT,.,TRBJ2-3,.,TRBV25-1